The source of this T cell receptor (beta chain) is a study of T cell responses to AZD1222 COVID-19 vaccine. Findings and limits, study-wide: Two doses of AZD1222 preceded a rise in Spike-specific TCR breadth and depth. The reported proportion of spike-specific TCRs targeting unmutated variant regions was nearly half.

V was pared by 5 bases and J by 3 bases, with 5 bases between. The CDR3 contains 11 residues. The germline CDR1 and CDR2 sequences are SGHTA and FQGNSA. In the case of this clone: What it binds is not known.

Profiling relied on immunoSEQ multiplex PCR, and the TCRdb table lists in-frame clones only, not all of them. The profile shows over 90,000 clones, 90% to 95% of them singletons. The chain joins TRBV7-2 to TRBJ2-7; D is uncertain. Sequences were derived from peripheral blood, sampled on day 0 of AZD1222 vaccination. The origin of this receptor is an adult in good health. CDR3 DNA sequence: TGTGCCAGCAGCACCTTCTACGAGCAGTACTTC. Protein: CASSTFYEQYF.